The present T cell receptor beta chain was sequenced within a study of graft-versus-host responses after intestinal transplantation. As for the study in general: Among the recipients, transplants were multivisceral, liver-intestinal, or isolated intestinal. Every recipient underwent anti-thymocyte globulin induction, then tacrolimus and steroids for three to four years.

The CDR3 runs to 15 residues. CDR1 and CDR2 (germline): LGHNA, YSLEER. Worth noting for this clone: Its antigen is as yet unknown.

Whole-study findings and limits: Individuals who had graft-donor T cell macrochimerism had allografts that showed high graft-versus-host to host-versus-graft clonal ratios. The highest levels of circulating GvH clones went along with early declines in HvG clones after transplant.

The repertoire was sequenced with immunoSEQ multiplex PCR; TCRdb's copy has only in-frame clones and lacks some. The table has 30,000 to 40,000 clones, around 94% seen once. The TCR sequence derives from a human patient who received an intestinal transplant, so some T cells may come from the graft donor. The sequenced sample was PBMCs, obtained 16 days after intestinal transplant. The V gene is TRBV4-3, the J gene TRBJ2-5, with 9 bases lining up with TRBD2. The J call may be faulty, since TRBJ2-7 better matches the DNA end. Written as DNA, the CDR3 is TGCGCCAGCAGCCCGGCTGGCGGGAGGGCCGACGAGCAGTACTTC. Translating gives CASSPAGGRADEQYF.